These T cell receptor beta chains were read from a single sample in a study of cytomegalovirus exposure and HLA in healthy donors. Sequencing was performed with immunoSEQ multiplex PCR; in TCRdb, only in-frame clones are kept and a portion is missing. The top ten clones hold roughly 2.5% of a sample with 90,000 to 120,000 clones, 82% of them seen once. The sequencing sample was made of PBMCs. Every receptor here comes from a man aged 25 to 45 in good health and CMV-seropositive. The CDR3 runs from the conserved cysteine through the conserved F or W. The order of the fields is J gene, clone size, V gene, D gene, CDR3 protein, CDR3 DNA. A D gene is named only where the DNA matches it firmly. The listing skips clone size in some rows; elsewhere it reads once, few, many or a size class.

>TRBJ2-1|.|TRBV5-1|TRBD1
CASSPDLGQGYEQFF
TGCGCCAGCAGCCCAGACCTAGGACAGGGCTATGAGCAGTTCTTC
>TRBJ2-3|.|TRBV2|.
CASSVESSSPQYF
TGTGCCAGCAGTGTTGAATCTAGCAGTCCGCAGTATTTT
>TRBJ2-5|.|TRBV6-1|TRBD2
CASSSAAGGETQYF
TGTGCCAGCAGTTCCGCCGCGGGGGGGGAGACCCAGTACTTC
>TRBJ1-1|.|TRBV18|.
CASSPREGTEAFF
TGTGCCAGCTCACCTCGGGAAGGCACTGAAGCTTTCTTT
>TRBJ2-6|.|TRBV6-1|.
CASSDSSGANGLTF
TGTGCCAGCAGTGACAGCTCTGGGGCCAACGGCCTGACTTTC
>TRBJ1-1|.|TRBV10-3|TRBD1
CAISAGQGANEAFF
TGTGCCATCAGTGCGGGACAGGGGGCCAATGAAGCTTTCTTT
>TRBJ2-1|.|TRBV9|TRBD2
CASSVGGGRWNEQFF
TGTGCCAGCAGCGTAGGGGGAGGGCGGTGGAATGAGCAGTTCTTC
>TRBJ2-5|few|TRBV30|.
CAWSGGDPTQYF
TGTGCCTGGAGTGGGGGCGATCCGACCCAGTACTTC
>TRBJ1-1|.|TRBV5-1|.
CASSLEQGRAFF
TGCGCCAGCAGCTTGGAACAGGGAAGAGCTTTCTTT
>TRBJ2-5|.|TRBV7-8|TRBD2
CASSSRLAGGQETQYF
TGTGCCAGCAGCTCCAGACTAGCGGGCGGGCAAGAGACCCAGTACTTC
>TRBJ1-4|few|TRBV6-1|.
CASSPRVLGEKLFF
TGTGCCAGCTCCCCCCGGGTCCTGGGTGAAAAACTGTTTTTT
>TRBJ1-1|.|TRBV11-3|.
CASSLQVNTEAFF
TGTGCCAGCAGCTTACAGGTGAACACTGAAGCTTTCTTT
>TRBJ2-4|.|TRBV2|TRBD1
CASSPYRGGGGIQYF
TGTGCCAGCAGCCCTTACAGGGGCGGTGGAGGCATTCAGTACTTC
>TRBJ1-5|once|TRBV19|.
CASNLGAAGAQPQHF
TGTGCCAGTAACTTGGGGGCAGCCGGGGCACAGCCCCAGCATTTT
>TRBJ1-1|.|TRBV18|.
CASSPRTANTEAFF
TGTGCCAGCTCACCTAGGACAGCGAACACTGAAGCTTTCTTT
>TRBJ2-7|.|TRBV6-1|TRBD2
CASSGSGGVYEQYF
TGTGCCAGCAGTGGGAGCGGGGGGGTCTACGAGCAGTACTTC
>TRBJ1-4|.|TRBV25-1|.
CASRARSEKLFF
TGTGCCAGCCGTGCAAGGAGTGAAAAACTGTTTTTT
>TRBJ2-7|.|TRBV19|.
CASSTGYEQYF
TGTGCCAGTAGTACAGGGTACGAGCAGTACTTC
>TRBJ2-5|few|TRBV18|.
CASSEQGRQETQYF
TGTGCCAGCTCAGAACAGGGGAGGCAAGAGACCCAGTACTTC
>TRBJ1-2|once|TRBV5-1|TRBD1
CASSGGSDAYGYTF
TGCGCCAGCTCAGGGGGATCTGACGCCTATGGCTACACCTTC
>TRBJ2-3|once|TRBV6-1|.
CASRLQGISTDTQYF
TGTGCCAGCAGATTACAGGGAATCTCCACAGATACGCAGTATTTT
>TRBJ1-5|.|TRBV11-2|.
CASSLRGRLLTSNQPQHF
TGTGCCAGCAGCCTAAGGGGCAGATTACTTACGAGCAATCAGCCCCAGCATTTT
>TRBJ1-2|.|TRBV11-3|TRBD1
CASSLGGRDRPNYGYTF
TGTGCCAGCAGCTTAGGGGGCCGGGACAGGCCTAACTATGGCTACACCTTC
>TRBJ1-3|.|TRBV5-1|.
CASSGGSPGNTIYF
TGCGCCAGCAGTGGGGGGTCCCCTGGAAACACCATATATTTT
>TRBJ1-3|once|TRBV5-1|.
CASSLVPGPSSGNTIYF
TGCGCCAGCAGCTTGGTCCCCGGTCCGAGCTCTGGAAACACCATATATTTT
>TRBJ1-1|.|TRBV7-9|.
CASSLGSTDEAFF
TGTGCCAGCAGCTTAGGAAGTACAGACGAAGCTTTCTTT
>TRBJ1-4|.|TRBV5-1|.
CASSTGTRGEKLFF
TGCGCCAGCAGCACCGGGACAAGGGGTGAAAAACTGTTTTTT
>TRBJ2-4|.|TRBV19|.
CASRAGDHKNIQYF
TGTGCCAGTAGGGCCGGGGATCATAAAAACATTCAGTACTTC
>TRBJ1-1|.|TRBV25-1|TRBD1
CASLPPGRGHTEAFF
TGTGCCAGTTTACCCCCAGGCAGGGGGCACACTGAAGCTTTCTTT